Described below is a single T cell receptor beta chain sequence and its context. Its antigen remains unknown. CD8 cells regarded as naive lacked CD45RO, were positively chosen for CCR7, and omitted terminally differentiated effector memory CD45RA+ cells. The data derive from a study of shared clonotypes between healthy human individuals. Study results and caveats: Sampling covered nothing but blood. Tissue TCR repertoires likely differ from those found in blood.

In the sorted-subset replicate PCRs, around 200 ng DNA, 30,000 or so T cell genomes, was used. The assay was immunoSEQ multiplex PCR, and TCRdb's table has in-frame clones only and misses some. This table holds about 2,200,000 clones, 85% to 95% found once. The CDR3 is made up of 15 amino acids. Trimming removed 5 bases from V and 2 bases from J, with 15 bases in between. CDR1 SGHAT and CDR2 FQDESV come from the germline V gene (reference sequence). The clonotype comes from a man aged 18 to 30 in good health. Some clones in this sample may be carry-over from other donors' samples. Material: naive CD8+ T cells from PBMCs. The rearrangement uses TRBV11-1 and TRBJ1-1, with TRBD1 as a possible D gene (5 bases). The CDR3 DNA reads TGTGCCAGCAGCCGGCAGACAGAAACAAACACTGAAGCTTTCTTT. Protein: CASSRQTETNTEAFF.